One sample yielded the 16 T cell receptor beta chains listed below, sequenced in a study of blood T cells in healthy people across ages. Next came a second PCR, run for about 6 to 12 cycles, which used a sample-barcoded 5' primer along with a J-beta primer mix. TCRdb reprocessed the 5' RACE reads via MiXCR and lists one record per CDR3 protein. Of about 1.1 million distinct CDR3 sequences in the sample, more than 30% were seen once. The source material was blood. The source is a man between 18 and 35 years old in good health.

This clonotype came up a few times. The gene calls are TRBV6-5 and TRBJ2-7, with D possibly being TRBD1 (6 bases). CDR3 length: 14 amino acids. CDR1 is MNHEY, CDR2 SVGAGI, per germline. The V end was cut by 5 bases, the J end by 2 bases, with 13 bases between. CDR3: CASSRAGATYEQYF. DNA of the CDR3: TGTGCCAGCAGTCGGGCAGGGGCTACCTACGAGCAGTACTTC.

The count of this clonotype is one. The chain links TRBV14 to TRBJ2-5; D may be TRBD2 (5 bases). The ends were cut back, 4 bases at V and 11 bases at J, with 23 bases in the middle. This CDR3 contains 15 residues. Germline loops: CDR1 SGHDN, CDR2 FVKESK. The CDR3 nucleotides are TGTGCCAGCAGCCCAAGGAGGAGTCTCTACAATGAGCAGTACTTC. It specifies CASSPRRSLYNEQYF.

The count of this clonotype is one. The chain uses TRBV29-1 and TRBJ1-1; D uncertain. V lost 2 bases, J lost 3 bases, and 16 bases lay in between. Per the germline V gene, CDR1 is SQVTM and CDR2 is ANQGSEA. The CDR3 sequence is 15 residues long. The DNA for the CDR3 is TGCAGCGTTGAAAGAGTGGTCCTCATCCACACTGAAGCTTTCTTT. It translates to CSVERVVLIHTEAFF.

This clonotype was detected only a few times. DNA of the CDR3: TGTGCCAGCAGTTCCCTATCACAGGGAAACACTGAAGCTTTCTTT. Protein: CASSSLSQGNTEAFF. V is TRBV28 and J is TRBJ1-1; a weak D match, TRBD1 (6 bases). Trimming removed 4 bases at V and 2 bases at J, with 14 bases between. Per the germline V gene, CDR1 is MDHEN and CDR2 is SYDVKM. The CDR3 covers 15 residues.

The rearrangement uses TRBV20-1 and TRBJ2-2; 7 positions match TRBD1. The CDR3 covers 12 residues. The V gene end was trimmed by 6 bases and the J gene end by 7 bases; junction bases not matched to a gene: 5. Germline assignment: CDR1 DFQATT and CDR2 SNEGSKA (reference sequence). This CDR3 reads CSARQGGGELFF. The CDR3 bases are TGCAGTGCGAGACAGGGTGGCGGGGAGCTGTTTTTT.

This clonotype was seen a few times. The rearrangement uses TRBV9 and TRBJ2-1, with D perhaps being TRBD1 or TRBD2 (6 bases each). Between the trimmed V and J ends, which lost 3 bases and 2 bases, there was a span of 12 bases. This CDR3 has 15 amino acids. CDR1 and CDR2 from the germline V gene are SGDLS and YYNGEE. The CDR3 spells CASSARGVAYNEQFF. CDR3 nucleotide sequence: TGTGCCAGCAGCGCGAGGGGGGTCGCCTACAATGAGCAGTTCTTC.

V usage is TRBV21-1 and J usage is TRBJ2-3; the listed D gene, TRBD1, was not tested against the DNA. TRBV21-1 is listed as a pseudogene. The CDR3 runs 16 residues. This CDR3 reads CASPKEGAGVLDTQYF. The CDR3 coding sequence is TGTGCCAGCCCAAAAGAAGGGGCAGGGGTGTTGGATACGCAGTATTTT.

The chain carries TRBV11-2 and TRBJ2-2, with a weak D call TRBD2 (6 bases). This CDR3 has 14 amino acids. Looked up from germline, CDR1 is SGHAT and CDR2 is FQNNGV. V gave up 5 bases and J gave up 4 bases, with 11 bases separating them. This CDR3 reads CASSRGWGTGELFF. The CDR3 DNA reads TGTGCCAGCAGCCGGGGGTGGGGCACCGGGGAGCTGTTTTTT.

The V gene is TRBV10-3, the J gene TRBJ2-1; TRBD2 matches 7 bases. This CDR3 region has 14 residues. Losses at the gene ends were 2 bases for V and 6 bases for J; bases not matched to a gene: 4. Germline V gene lookup returns CDR1 ENHRY and CDR2 SYGVKD. The CDR3 DNA reads TGTGCCATCAGTGAGCGGGGGGAGGGCAATGAGCAGTTCTTC. It specifies CAISERGEGNEQFF.

This clonotype has only a few counts. V and J are TRBV4-3 and TRBJ2-5, with 10 bases aligning to TRBD2. The V gene's germline CDR1 is LGHNA and CDR2 YSLEER. This CDR3 is built from 17 residues. The junction had 15 bases not matched to a gene; V was cut back by 0 bases and J by 11 bases. The CDR3 sequence: CASSQDTASGGPNEQYF. The DNA of the CDR3 is TGCGCCAGCAGCCAAGATACGGCTAGCGGGGGACCCAATGAGCAGTACTTC.

V usage is TRBV10-3 and J usage is TRBJ1-2; no clear D gene. The CDR3 is 14 amino acids. The germline gives CDR1 ENHRY, CDR2 SYGVKD. V gave up 0 bases and J gave up 6 bases, with 11 bases separating them. The CDR3 DNA follows: TGTGCCATCAGTGAGTCTCCGACCAACGATGGCTACACCTTC. This sequence encodes CAISESPTNDGYTF.

This clonotype was seen more than once but under ten times. V usage is TRBV7-9 and J usage is TRBJ1-1, with a possible D match to TRBD1 (5 bases). The CDR3 is made up of 15 amino acids. With 5 bases removed from V and 1 base from J, the gap between germline ends came to 14 bases. Per germline, CDR1 SEHNR and CDR2 FQNEAQ (reference sequence). This CDR3 reads CASSPTQGANTEAFF. The CDR3 nucleotides read TGTGCCAGCAGCCCGACCCAGGGAGCGAACACTGAAGCTTTCTTT.

J is TRBJ1-4 and V is TRBV9, with no clear D. Trimming stripped 0 bases from V and 5 bases from J, with 5 bases between. CDR1 and CDR2 (germline): SGDLS, YYNGEE. The CDR3 extends over 13 amino acids. CDR3 amino acids: CASSVGRNEKLFF. The CDR3 DNA reads as TGTGCCAGCAGCGTAGGCCGGAATGAAAAACTGTTTTTT.

J is TRBJ2-7 and V is TRBV7-9, with 9 bases identical to TRBD1. With 5 bases clipped from V and 3 bases from J, the junction kept 5 bases outside the gene matches. The CDR3 runs to 14 residues. CDR1 is SEHNR, CDR2 FQNEAQ, per germline (reference sequence). The CDR3 nucleotides are TGTGCCAGCAGCGGAACAGGGGGCTACTACGAGCAGTACTTC. This translates into CASSGTGGYYEQYF.

V usage is TRBV12-3 or TRBV12-4 and J usage is TRBJ2-2; 10 bases align to TRBD1. V lost 6 bases to trimming and J lost 7 bases; unmatched junction nucleotides: 5. This CDR3 is built from 14 residues. The CDR3 loop reads CASSHGQGVGELFF. The CDR3 nucleotides are TGTGCCAGCAGCCACGGACAGGGGGTCGGGGAGCTGTTTTTT.

The chain carries TRBV20-1 and TRBJ1-3; no firm D call. Trimming left V 0 bases short and J 0 bases short, with 9 bases between. This CDR3 has 15 amino acids. Germline CDR1 DFQATT, CDR2 SNEGSKA (reference sequence). The CDR3 reads CSARDGDFSGNTIYF. The CDR3 bases are TGCAGTGCTAGAGACGGCGATTTCTCTGGAAACACCATATATTTT.